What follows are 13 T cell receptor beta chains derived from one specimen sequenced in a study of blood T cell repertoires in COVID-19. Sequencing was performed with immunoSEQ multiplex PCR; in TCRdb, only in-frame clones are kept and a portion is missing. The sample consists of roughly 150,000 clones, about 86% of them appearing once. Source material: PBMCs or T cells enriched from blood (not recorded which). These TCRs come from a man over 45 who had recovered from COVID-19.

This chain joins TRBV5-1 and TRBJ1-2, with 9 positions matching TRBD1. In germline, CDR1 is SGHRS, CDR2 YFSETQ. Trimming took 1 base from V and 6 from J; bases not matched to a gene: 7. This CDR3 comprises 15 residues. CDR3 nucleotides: TGCGCCAGCAGCTTGCATCCCGGGACAGGGAATGGCTACACCTTC. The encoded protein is CASSLHPGTGNGYTF. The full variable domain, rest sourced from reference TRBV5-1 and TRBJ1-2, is KAGVTQTPRYLIKTRGQQVTLSCSPISGHRSVSWYQQTPGQGLQFLFEYFSETQRNKGNFPGRFSGRQFSNSRSEMNVSTLELGDSALYLCASSLHPGTGNGYTFGSGTRLTVV.

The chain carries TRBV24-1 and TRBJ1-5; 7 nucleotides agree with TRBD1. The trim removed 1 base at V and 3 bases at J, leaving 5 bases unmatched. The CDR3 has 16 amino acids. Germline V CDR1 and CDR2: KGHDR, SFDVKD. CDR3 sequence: CATSDFGQVPNQPQHF. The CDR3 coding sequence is TGTGCCACCAGTGATTTTGGACAGGTTCCCAATCAGCCCCAGCATTTT.

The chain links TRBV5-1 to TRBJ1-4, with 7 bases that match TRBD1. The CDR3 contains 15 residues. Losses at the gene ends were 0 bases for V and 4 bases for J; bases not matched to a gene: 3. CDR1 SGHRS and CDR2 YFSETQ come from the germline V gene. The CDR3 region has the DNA TGCGCCAGCAGCTTGGGGGACAGCCTTAATGAAAAACTGTTTTTT. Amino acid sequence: CASSLGDSLNEKLFF.

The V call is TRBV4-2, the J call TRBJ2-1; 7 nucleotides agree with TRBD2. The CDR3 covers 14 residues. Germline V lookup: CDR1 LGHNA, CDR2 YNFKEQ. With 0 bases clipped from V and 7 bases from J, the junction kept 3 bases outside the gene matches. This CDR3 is CASSQDRGGNEQFF. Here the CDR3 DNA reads TGTGCCAGCAGCCAAGATAGGGGAGGGAATGAGCAGTTCTTC.

CDR3 DNA sequence: TGTGCCAGCAGTTCTTGGGACAGGAACACTGAAGCTTTCTTT. As protein: CASSSWDRNTEAFF. The rearrangement joins TRBV6-2 or TRBV6-3 to TRBJ1-1; TRBD1 aligns across 7 bases. The trim removed 4 bases at V and 1 base at J, leaving 3 bases unmatched. Germline V gene lookup returns CDR1 MNHEY and CDR2 SVGEGT. The CDR3 is made up of 14 amino acids.

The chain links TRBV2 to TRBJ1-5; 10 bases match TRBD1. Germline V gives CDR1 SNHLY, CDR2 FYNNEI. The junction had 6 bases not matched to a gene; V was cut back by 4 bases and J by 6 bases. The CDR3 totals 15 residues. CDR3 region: CASSGTGGSVQPQHF. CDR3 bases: TGTGCCAGCAGTGGGACAGGGGGAAGTGTTCAGCCCCAGCATTTT.

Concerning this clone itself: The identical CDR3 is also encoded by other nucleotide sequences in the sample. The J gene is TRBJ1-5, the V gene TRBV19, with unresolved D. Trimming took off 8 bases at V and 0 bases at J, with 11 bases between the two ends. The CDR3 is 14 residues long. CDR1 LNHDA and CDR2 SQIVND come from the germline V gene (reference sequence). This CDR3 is CASSIRDSNQPQHF. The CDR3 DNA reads TGTGCCAGTTCAATCCGAGATAGCAATCAGCCCCAGCATTTT.

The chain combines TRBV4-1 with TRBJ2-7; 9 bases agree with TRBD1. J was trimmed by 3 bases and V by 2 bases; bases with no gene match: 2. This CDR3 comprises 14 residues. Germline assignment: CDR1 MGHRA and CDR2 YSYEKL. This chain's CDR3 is CASSQPGQGYEQYF. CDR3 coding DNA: TGCGCCAGCAGCCAACCGGGACAGGGCTACGAGCAGTACTTC.

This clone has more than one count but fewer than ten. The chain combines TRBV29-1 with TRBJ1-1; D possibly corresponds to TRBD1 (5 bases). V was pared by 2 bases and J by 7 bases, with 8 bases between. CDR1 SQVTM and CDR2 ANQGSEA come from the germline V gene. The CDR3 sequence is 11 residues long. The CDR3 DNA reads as TGCAGCGTTGAATCCAGGGTTGAAGCTTTCTTT. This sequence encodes CSVESRVEAFF.

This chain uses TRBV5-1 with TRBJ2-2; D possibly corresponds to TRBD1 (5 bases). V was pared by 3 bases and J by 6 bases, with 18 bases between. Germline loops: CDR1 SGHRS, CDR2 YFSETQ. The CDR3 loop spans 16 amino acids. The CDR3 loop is CASSSDPYRSAGELFF. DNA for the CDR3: TGCGCCAGCAGCTCCGATCCCTACAGGTCGGCCGGGGAGCTGTTTTTT. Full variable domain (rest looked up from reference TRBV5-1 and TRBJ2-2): KAGVTQTPRYLIKTRGQQVTLSCSPISGHRSVSWYQQTPGQGLQFLFEYFSETQRNKGNFPGRFSGRQFSNSRSEMNVSTLELGDSALYLCASSSDPYRSAGELFFGEGSRLTVL.

DNA of the CDR3: TGTGCCAGCAGTTCGACCGACAAACATACCTACGAGCAGTACTTC. As protein: CASSSTDKHTYEQYF. The genes are TRBV27 and TRBJ2-7; D gene ambiguous. Germline V lookup: CDR1 MNHEY, CDR2 SMNVEV (reference sequence). The CDR3 is 15 residues long. V lost 4 bases and J lost 2, with 15 bases in between.

For the CDR3, the DNA is TGTGCCAGCTCACTCTCTAAAGAGACCCAGTACTTC. As protein: CASSLSKETQYF. The chain uses TRBV18 and TRBJ2-5; D is undetermined. Germline lookup yields CDR1 KGHSH and CDR2 LQKENI. Trimming removed 4 bases from V and 3 bases from J, with 6 bases in between. The CDR3 extends over 12 amino acids.

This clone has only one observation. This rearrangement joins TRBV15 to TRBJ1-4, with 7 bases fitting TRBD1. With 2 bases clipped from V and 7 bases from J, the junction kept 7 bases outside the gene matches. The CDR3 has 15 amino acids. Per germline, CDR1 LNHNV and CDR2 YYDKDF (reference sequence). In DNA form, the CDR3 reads TGTGCCACCAGCAGACTAGGGGGCGATGGTGAAAAACTGTTTTTT. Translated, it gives CATSRLGGDGEKLFF.